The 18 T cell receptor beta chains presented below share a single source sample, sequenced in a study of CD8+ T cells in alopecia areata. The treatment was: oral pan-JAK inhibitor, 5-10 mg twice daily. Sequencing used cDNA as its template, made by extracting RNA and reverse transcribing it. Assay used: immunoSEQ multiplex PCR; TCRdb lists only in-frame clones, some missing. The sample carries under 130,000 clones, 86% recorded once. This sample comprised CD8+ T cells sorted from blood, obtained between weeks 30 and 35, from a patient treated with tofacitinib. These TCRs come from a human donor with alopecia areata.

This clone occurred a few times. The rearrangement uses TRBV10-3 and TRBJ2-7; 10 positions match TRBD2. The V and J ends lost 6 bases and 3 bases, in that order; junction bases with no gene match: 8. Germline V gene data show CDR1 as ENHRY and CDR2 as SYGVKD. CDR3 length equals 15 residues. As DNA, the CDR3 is TGTGCCATCAGAGCTAGCGGGGGTAAACACTACGAGCAGTACTTC. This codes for CAIRASGGKHYEQYF.

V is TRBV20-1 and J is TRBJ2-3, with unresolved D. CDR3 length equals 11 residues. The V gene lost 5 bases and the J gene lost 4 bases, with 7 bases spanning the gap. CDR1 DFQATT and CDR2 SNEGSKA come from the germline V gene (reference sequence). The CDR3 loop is CSASAADTQYF. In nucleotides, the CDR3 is TGCAGTGCTTCCGCGGCAGATACGCAGTATTTT.

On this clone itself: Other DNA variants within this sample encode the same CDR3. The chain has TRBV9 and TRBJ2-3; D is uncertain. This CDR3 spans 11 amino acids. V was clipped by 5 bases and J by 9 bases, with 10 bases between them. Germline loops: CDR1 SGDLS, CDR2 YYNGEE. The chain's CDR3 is CASRDEGTQYF. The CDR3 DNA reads TGTGCCAGCAGGGACGAAGGGACGCAGTATTTT.

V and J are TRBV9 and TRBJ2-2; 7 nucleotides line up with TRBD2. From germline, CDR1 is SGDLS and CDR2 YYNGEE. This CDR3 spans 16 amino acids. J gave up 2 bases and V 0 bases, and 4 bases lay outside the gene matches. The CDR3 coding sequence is TGTGCCAGCAGCGTAGTGCGGGGGATTAACACCGGGGAGCTGTTTTTT. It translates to CASSVVRGINTGELFF.

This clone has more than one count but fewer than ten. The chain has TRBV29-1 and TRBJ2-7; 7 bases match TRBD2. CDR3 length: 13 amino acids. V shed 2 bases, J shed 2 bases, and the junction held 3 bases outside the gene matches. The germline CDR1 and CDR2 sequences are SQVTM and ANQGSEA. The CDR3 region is CSVESGDAYEQYF. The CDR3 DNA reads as TGCAGCGTTGAAAGCGGGGATGCCTACGAGCAGTACTTC.

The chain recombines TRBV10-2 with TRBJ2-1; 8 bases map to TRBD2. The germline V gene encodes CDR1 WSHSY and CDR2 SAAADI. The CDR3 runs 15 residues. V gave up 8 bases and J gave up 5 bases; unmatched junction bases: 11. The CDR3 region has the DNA TGCGCCAGCGGGGGTGGACGGGAGGGAAACAATGAGCAGTTCTTC. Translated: CASGGGREGNNEQFF.

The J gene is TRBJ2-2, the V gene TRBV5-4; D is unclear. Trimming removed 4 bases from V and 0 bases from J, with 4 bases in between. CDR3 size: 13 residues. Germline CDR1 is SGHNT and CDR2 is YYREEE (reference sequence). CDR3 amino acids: CASSPANTGELFF. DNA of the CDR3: TGTGCCAGCAGCCCCGCGAACACCGGGGAGCTGTTTTTT.

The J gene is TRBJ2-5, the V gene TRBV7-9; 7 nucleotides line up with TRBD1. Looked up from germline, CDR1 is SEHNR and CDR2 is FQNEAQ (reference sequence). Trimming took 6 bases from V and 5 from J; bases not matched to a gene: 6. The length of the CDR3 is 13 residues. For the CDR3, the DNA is TGTGCCAGCAGTTCGACAGGGATTGAGACCCAGTACTTC. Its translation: CASSSTGIETQYF.

In nucleotides, the CDR3 is TGTGCCAGCAGCCAAGGGGATAGCGGGACCACCTACGAGCAGTACTTC. Protein product: CASSQGDSGTTYEQYF. The chain links TRBV4-2 to TRBJ2-7, with 8 bases matching TRBD2. This CDR3 contains 16 residues. Losses at the gene ends were 1 base for V and 2 bases for J; bases not matched to a gene: 7. Germline-derived CDR1 and CDR2 are LGHNA and YNFKEQ.

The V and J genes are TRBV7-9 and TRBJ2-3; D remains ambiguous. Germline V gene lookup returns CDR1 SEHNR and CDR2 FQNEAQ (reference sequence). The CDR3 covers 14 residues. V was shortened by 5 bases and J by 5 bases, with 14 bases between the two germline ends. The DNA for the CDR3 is TGTGCCAGCAGCGAAGGAACAACAAGAGATACGCAGTATTTT. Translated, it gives CASSEGTTRDTQYF.

In DNA, the CDR3 is TGTGCCAGCAGGGGGACATTCTTTGAGCAGTACTTC. Translating it yields CASRGTFFEQYF. The V call is TRBV2, the J call TRBJ2-7; D may be TRBD1 (6 bases). Trimming shortened V by 6 bases and J by 7 bases, and 13 bases separated the two germline ends. Germline-derived CDR1 and CDR2 are SNHLY and FYNNEI. This CDR3 comprises 12 residues.

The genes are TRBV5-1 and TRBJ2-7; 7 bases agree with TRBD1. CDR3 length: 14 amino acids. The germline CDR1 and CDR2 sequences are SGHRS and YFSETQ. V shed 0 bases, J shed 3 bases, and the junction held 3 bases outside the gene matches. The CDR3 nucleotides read TGCGCCAGCAGCTTGGGGACAGGAGTCTACGAGCAGTACTTC. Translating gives CASSLGTGVYEQYF.

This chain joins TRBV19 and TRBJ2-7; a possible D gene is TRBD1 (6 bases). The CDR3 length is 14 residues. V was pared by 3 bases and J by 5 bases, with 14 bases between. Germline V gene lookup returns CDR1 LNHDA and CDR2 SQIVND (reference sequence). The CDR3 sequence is CASSMAGVGHEQYF. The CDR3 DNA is TGTGCCAGTAGTATGGCAGGGGTGGGGCACGAGCAGTACTTC.

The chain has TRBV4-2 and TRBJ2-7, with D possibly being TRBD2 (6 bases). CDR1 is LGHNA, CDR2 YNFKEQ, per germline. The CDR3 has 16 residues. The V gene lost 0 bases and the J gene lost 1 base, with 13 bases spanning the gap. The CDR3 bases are TGTGCCAGCAGCCAAGATCTTGGGGACTCATCCTACGAGCAGTACTTC. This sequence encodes CASSQDLGDSSYEQYF.

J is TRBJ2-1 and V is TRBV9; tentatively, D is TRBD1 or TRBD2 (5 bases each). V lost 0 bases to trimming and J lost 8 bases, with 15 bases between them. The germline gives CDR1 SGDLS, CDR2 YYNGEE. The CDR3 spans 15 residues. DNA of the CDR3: TGTGCCAGCAGCGTAGCCGGGACCCCAGCCGATGAGCAGTTCTTC. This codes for CASSVAGTPADEQFF.

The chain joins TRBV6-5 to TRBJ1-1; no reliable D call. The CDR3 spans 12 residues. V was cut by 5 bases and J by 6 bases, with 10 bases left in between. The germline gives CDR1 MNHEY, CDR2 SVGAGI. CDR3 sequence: CASSGSRAEAFF. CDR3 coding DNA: TGTGCCAGCAGTGGCTCGAGGGCTGAAGCTTTCTTT.

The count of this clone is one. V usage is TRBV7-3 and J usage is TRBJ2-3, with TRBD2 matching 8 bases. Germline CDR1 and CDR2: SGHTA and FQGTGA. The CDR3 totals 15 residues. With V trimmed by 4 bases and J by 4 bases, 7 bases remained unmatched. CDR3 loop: CASSSSGGAPDTQYF. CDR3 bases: TGTGCCAGCAGCTCGTCGGGGGGGGCCCCAGATACGCAGTATTTT.

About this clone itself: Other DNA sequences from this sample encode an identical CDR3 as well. In DNA, the CDR3 is TGCGCCAGCACGGGGACCAGCAACTCCGGGGAGCTGTTTTTT. Protein sequence: CASTGTSNSGELFF. The J gene is TRBJ2-2, the V gene TRBV5-1; the D gene could be TRBD1 or TRBD2 (5 bases each). Trimming shortened V by 6 bases and J by 6 bases, and 15 bases separated the two germline ends. Germline CDR1 and CDR2: SGHRS and YFSETQ. The CDR3 sequence is 14 residues long. Together with reference TRBV5-1 and TRBJ2-2, the CDR3 gives the full variable domain: KAGVTQTPRYLIKTRGQQVTLSCSPISGHRSVSWYQQTPGQGLQFLFEYFSETQRNKGNFPGRFSGRQFSNSRSEMNVSTLELGDSALYLCASTGTSNSGELFFGEGSRLTVL.